The next 4 T cell receptor beta chains were all read from a single sample in a study of liver allograft versus peripheral blood T cells. Study-level information: In transplanted livers, T cell receptor repertoires were compared with those found in the recipients' peripheral blood.

TCRdb re-called the reads through MiXCR, storing one row per CDR3 protein. The table has 9,500 to 12,000 distinct CDR3 sequences, about 25% seen once. These TCRs come from a human patient who had a liver transplant. The graft donor may account for some of the T cells.

This clonotype was seen just once. The rearrangement links TRBV5-6 to TRBJ1-1; 8 nucleotides align to TRBD1. The germline V gene has CDR1 SGHDT and CDR2 YYEEEE. V trimming: 4 bases; J trimming: 5 bases; junction bases outside the gene matches: 7. CDR3 size: 14 residues. The chain's CDR3 is CASSPGQEGTEAFF. CDR3 sequence (DNA): TGTGCCAGCAGCCCGGGACAGGAGGGGACTGAAGCTTTCTTT.

CDR3 DNA sequence: TGTGCCAGCATTCCCATAGGGACAGTTTATAGCAATCAGCCCCAGCATTTT. Encoded protein: CASIPIGTVYSNQPQHF. The rearrangement uses TRBV6-1 and TRBJ1-5, with 7 bases aligning to TRBD1. V was clipped by 7 bases and J by 0 bases; unmatched bases: 12. CDR3 size: 17 residues. CDR1 and CDR2 from the germline V gene are MNHNS and SASEGT.

This clonotype has just a few counts. DNA of the CDR3: TGTGCCATCAGGGGATCGGGGGCCTTTCGAAACACCATATATTTT. Its translation: CAIRGSGAFRNTIYF. The chain carries TRBV10-3 and TRBJ1-3, with a tentative D call TRBD1 (6 bases). Trimming removed 6 bases from V and 5 bases from J, with 17 bases in between. Germline V gives CDR1 ENHRY, CDR2 SYGVKD. This CDR3 region has 15 residues.

Judged by abundance, this clonotype is medium-sized. The chain joins TRBV18 to TRBJ1-1; no clear D. The V and J ends lost 3 bases and 1 base respectively, with 3 bases between them. CDR3 length: 12 residues. Germline V lookup: CDR1 KGHSH, CDR2 LQKENI. CDR3 region: CASSPENTEAFF. CDR3 DNA: TGTGCCAGCTCACCGGAGAACACTGAAGCTTTCTTT.